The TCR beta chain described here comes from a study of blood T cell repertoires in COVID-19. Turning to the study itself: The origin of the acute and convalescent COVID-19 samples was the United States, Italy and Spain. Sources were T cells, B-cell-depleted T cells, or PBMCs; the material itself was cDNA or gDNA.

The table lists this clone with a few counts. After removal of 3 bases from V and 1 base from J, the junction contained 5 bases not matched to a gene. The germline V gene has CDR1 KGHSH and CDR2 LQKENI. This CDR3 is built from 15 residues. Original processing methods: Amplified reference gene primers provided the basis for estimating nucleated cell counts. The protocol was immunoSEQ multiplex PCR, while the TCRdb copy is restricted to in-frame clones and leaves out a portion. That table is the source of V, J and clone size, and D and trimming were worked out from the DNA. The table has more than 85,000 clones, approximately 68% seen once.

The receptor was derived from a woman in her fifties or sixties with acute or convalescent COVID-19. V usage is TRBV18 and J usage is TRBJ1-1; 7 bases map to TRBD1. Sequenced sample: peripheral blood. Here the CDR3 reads CASSPSPGGNTEAFF. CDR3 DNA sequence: TGTGCCAGCTCACCTTCCCCAGGGGGGAACACTGAAGCTTTCTTT.